Here is one TCR beta chain with its context. Using its own MiXCR run on the PCR reads, TCRdb lists one record per CDR3 protein. This table holds about 4,100 distinct CDR3 sequences, around 51% found once. The sample belongs to a study of CD4 and CD8 cells across lung adenocarcinoma regions. This CDR3 contains 19 residues. V was clipped by 2 bases and J by 7 bases; unmatched bases: 20. The patients had localized lung adenocarcinoma, a non-small cell subtype. Specimen: CD4+ T cells from the center of a lung tumor. The chain couples TRBV12-3 or TRBV12-4 to TRBJ2-1; 7 nucleotides match TRBD2. This TCR was recovered from a female donor with lung adenocarcinoma. The CD4 and CD8 labels of this study may be unreliable. CDR3 loop: CASSLSVLGYSSGNNEQFF. CDR3 bases: TGTGCCAGCAGTTTAAGCGTCTTGGGCTATTCAAGCGGGAATAATGAGCAGTTCTTC.